This TCR beta chain was profiled in a study of patients and donors after allogeneic stem cell transplantation. CDR3 length: 15 amino acids. CDR1 is SGHTA, CDR2 FQGNSA, per germline. With 4 bases removed from V and 4 bases from J, the gap between germline ends came to 14 bases. MiXCR, run by TCRdb on the RT-PCR reads, gives a single entry per CDR3 protein. The table includes 3,500 to 4,500 distinct CDR3 sequences, about 16% detected once. V is TRBV7-2 and J is TRBJ2-1, with D perhaps TRBD1 (6 bases). The specimen was blood, either unsorted or a sorted T cell fraction (not recorded which). The origin of this receptor is a human donor who was either an allogeneic HSCT recipient or a stem cell or donor lymphocyte infusion donor (not recorded which). It is not recorded whose cells these are; they may come from a transplant donor. The CDR3 reads CASSSSLQGYNEQFF. CDR3 in DNA: TGTGCCAGCAGCTCATCGCTCCAGGGGTACAATGAGCAGTTCTTC.